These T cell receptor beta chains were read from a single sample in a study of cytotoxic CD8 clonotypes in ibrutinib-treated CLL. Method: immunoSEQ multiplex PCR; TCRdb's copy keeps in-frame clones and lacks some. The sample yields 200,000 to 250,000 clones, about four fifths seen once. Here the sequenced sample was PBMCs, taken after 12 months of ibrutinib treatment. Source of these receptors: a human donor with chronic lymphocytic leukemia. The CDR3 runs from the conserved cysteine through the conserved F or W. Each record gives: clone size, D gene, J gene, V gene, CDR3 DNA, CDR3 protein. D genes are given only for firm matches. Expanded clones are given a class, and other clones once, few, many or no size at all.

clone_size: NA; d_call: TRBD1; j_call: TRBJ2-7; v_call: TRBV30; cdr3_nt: TGTGCCTGGAGTGTAGACAGGGGAAGCGAGCAGTACTTC; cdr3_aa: CAWSVDRGSEQYF
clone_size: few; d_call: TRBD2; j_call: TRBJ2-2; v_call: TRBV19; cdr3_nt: TGTGCCAGTAGTATAGATCCTAGCGGGGTCTACTGGGGCACCGGGGAGCTGTTTTTT; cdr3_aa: CASSIDPSGVYWGTGELFF
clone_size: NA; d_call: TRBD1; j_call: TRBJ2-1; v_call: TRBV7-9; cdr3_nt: TGTGCCAGCAGCCTAGCCGGGACAGGGACGCAGCACAATGAGCAGTTCTTC; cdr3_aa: CASSLAGTGTQHNEQFF
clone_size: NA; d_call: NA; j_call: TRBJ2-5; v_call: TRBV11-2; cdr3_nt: TGTGCCAGCAGCTTAGGGTGGGGTGAGACCCAGTACTTC; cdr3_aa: CASSLGWGETQYF
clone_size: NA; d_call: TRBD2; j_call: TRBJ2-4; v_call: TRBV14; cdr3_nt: TGTGCCAGCAGCCGTGGGACTAGTTCGGTGGGCATTCAGTACTTC; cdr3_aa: CASSRGTSSVGIQYF
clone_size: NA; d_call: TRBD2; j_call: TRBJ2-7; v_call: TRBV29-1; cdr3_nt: TGCAGCATCAAGACTAGCGGGAGTTCCGAGCAGTACTTC; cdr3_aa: CSIKTSGSSEQYF
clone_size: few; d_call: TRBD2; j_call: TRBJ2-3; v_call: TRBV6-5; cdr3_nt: TGTGCCAGCAGTTTAGCGGGACTCACAGATACGCAGTATTTT; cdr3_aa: CASSLAGLTDTQYF
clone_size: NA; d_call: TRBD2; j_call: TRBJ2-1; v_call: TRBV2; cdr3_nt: TGTGCCAGCATTGCCCAGACTAGCGGCCCGACCTACAATGAGCAGTTCTTC; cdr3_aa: CASIAQTSGPTYNEQFF
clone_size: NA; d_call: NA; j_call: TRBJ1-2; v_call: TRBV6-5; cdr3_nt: TGTGCCAGCAGTTACGCAAACGGTCCCAATGGCTACACCTTC; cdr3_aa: CASSYANGPNGYTF
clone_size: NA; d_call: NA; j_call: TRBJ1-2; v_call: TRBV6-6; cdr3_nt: TGTGCCAGCAGTTACTCAGGCCAGGGTAGCTATGGCTACACCTTC; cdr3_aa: CASSYSGQGSYGYTF
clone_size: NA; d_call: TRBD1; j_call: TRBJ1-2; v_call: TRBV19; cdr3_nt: TGTGCCAGTAGTCCCAGGACAGGTGCCTCAACGGGATATGGCTACACCTTC; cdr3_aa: CASSPRTGASTGYGYTF
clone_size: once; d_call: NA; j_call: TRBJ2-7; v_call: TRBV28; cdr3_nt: TGTGCCAGCAGTTTATACTTACAGGGCACCTACGAGCAGTACTTC; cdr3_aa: CASSLYLQGTYEQYF
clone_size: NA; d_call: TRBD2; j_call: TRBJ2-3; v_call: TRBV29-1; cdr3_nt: TGCAGCGTTCATCTGGGAGGGCCAGGCTCAGATACGCAGTATTTT; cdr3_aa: CSVHLGGPGSDTQYF
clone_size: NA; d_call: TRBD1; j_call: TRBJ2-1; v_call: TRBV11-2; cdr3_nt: TGTGCCAGCAGCTTTTACCTCGGGACAGGGACAATTGAGCAGTTCTTC; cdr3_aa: CASSFYLGTGTIEQFF
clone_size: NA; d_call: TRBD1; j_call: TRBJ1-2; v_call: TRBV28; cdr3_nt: TGTGCCAGCAGTTTAGATGGCCTCCTAAACCAGGGGGCGGCACTCTATGGCTACACCTTC; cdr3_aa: CASSLDGLLNQGAALYGYTF
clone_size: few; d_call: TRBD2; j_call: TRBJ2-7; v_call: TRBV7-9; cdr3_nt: TGTGCCAGCAGGGGTAGCGGGAGGGCCTACGAGCAGTACTTC; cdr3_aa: CASRGSGRAYEQYF
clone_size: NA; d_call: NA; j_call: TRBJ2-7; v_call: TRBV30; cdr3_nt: TGTGCCTGGACGGTAGGGGCACACGAGCAGTACTTC; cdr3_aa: CAWTVGAHEQYF
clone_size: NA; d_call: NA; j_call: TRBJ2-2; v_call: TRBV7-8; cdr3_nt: TGTGCCAGCAGCTTAGCGGTTCTAGCGAACACCGGGGAGCTGTTTTTT; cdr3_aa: CASSLAVLANTGELFF
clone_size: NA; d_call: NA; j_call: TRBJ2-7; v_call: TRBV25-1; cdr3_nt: TGTGCCAGCAGTGAACCCCGGGGCGGGTCCGCGGGCGGCGAGCAGTACTTC; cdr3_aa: CASSEPRGGSAGGEQYF
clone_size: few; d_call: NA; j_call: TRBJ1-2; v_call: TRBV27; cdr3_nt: TGTGCCAGCAGGGCTTGGGACATCTCAGGCGGCTACACCTTC; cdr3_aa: CASRAWDISGGYTF
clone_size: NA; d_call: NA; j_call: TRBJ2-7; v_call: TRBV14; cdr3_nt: TGTGCCAGCAGCCAAGCCTACGAGCAGTACTTC; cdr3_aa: CASSQAYEQYF
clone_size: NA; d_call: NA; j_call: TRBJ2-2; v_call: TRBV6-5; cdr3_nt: TGTGCCAGCAGTCAGTCAGGGCCCGGGGAGCTGTTTTTT; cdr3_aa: CASSQSGPGELFF
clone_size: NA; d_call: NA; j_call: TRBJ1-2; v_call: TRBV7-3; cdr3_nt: TGTGCCAGCAGCCGTCTTGCGAGTACAGGGCATCAGGATGGCTACACCTTC; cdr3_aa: CASSRLASTGHQDGYTF
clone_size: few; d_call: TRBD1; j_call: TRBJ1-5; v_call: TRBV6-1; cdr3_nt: TGTGCCAGCAGTGAGGGACAGGGGGCTCAGCCCCAGCATTTT; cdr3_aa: CASSEGQGAQPQHF
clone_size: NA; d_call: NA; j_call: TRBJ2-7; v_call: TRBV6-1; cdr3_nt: TGTGCCAGCAGGGACAGTCCCTACGAGCAGTACTTC; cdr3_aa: CASRDSPYEQYF
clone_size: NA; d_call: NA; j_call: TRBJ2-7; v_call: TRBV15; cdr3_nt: TGTGCCACCAGCAGAGGGATGGAGGGATCCTACGAGCAGTACTTC; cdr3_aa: CATSRGMEGSYEQYF
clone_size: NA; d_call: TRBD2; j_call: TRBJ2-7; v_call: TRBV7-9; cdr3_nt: TGTGCCAGCAGCTTATCCTCCCTAGGGACTAGCGGGTTTCAGTACTTC; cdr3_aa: CASSLSSLGTSGFQYF
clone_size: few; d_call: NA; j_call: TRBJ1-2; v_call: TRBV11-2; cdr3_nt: TGTGCCAGCAGCTTACAAGCGCCTTTAGGCTACACCTTC; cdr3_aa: CASSLQAPLGYTF
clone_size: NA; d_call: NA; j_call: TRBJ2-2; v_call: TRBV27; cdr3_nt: TGTGCCATCGTCGGAAACACCGGGGAGCTGTTTTTT; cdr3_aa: CAIVGNTGELFF
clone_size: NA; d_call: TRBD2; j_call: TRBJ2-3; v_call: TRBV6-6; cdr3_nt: TGTGCCAGCAGCCGAAGCGGGGGGGCCTTCACAGATACGCAGTATTTT; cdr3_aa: CASSRSGGAFTDTQYF
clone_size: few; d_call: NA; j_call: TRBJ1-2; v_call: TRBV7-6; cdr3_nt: TGTGCCAGCAGCTTAGTGGAGGGTATGGCTGGCTACACCTTC; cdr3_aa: CASSLVEGMAGYTF
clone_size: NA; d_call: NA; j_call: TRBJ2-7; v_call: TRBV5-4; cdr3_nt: TGTGCCAGCAGCGCGGGGACAGACTCCTACGAGCAGTACTTC; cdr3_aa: CASSAGTDSYEQYF
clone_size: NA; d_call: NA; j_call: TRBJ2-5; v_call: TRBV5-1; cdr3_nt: TGCGCCAGCAGCTTGGGCCTCAACGCAGGGGAGACCCAGTACTTC; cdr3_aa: CASSLGLNAGETQYF
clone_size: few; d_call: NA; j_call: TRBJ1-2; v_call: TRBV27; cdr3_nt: TGTGCCACTTTAGGGACACCAAATACGGAGGGCTACACCTTC; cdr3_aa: CATLGTPNTEGYTF
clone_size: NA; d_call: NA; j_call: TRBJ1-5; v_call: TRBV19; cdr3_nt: TGTGCCAGTACCATCGAGGGCGGCAATCAGCCCCAGCATTTT; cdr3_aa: CASTIEGGNQPQHF
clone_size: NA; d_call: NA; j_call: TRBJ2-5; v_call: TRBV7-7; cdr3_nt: TGTGCTAGCAGCTTAGAGTACATAGGGGAGACCCAGTACTTC; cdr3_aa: CASSLEYIGETQYF
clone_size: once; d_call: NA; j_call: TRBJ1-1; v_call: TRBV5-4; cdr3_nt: TGTGCCAGCAGCCTTCAGGGTGGCACTGAAGCTTTCTTT; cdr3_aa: CASSLQGGTEAFF
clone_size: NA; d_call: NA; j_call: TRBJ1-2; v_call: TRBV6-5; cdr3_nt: TGTGCCAGCAGTTACTCCGGGGGAACTTTTAACTATGGCTACACCTTC; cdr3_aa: CASSYSGGTFNYGYTF
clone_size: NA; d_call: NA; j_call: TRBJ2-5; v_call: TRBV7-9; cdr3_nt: TGTGCCAGCAGCTTCGGGTTTTTCGGGGGCCAAGAGACCCAGTACTTC; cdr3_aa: CASSFGFFGGQETQYF
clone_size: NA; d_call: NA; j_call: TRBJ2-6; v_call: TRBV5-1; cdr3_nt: TGCGCCAGCAGCTGGAATACGGCGGGGGCCAACGTCCTGACTTTC; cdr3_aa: CASSWNTAGANVLTF